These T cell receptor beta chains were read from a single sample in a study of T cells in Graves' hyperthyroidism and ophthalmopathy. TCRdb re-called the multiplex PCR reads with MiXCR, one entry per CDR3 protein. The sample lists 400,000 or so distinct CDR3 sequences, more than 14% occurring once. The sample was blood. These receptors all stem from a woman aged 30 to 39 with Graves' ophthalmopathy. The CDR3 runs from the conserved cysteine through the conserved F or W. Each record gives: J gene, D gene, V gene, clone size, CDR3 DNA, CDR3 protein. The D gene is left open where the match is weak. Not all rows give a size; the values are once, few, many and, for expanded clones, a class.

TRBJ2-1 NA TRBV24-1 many TGTGCCACCAGTGATGGAGGGGTTGCCTATTACAATGAGCAGTTCTTC CATSDGGVAYYNEQFF
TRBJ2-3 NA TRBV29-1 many TGCAGCGTGCCCTCGGGGGAGAGCACAGATACGCAGTATTTT CSVPSGESTDTQYF
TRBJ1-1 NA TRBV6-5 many TGTGCCAGCAGTTACTCGGGCAGTGACACTGAAGCTTTCTTT CASSYSGSDTEAFF
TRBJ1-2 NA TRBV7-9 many TGTGCCAGCGCCGGGCTCCACTATGGCTACACCTTC CASAGLHYGYTF
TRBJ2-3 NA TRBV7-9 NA TGTGCCAGCAGCCAAGCACAGGGAGATACGCAGTATTTT CASSQAQGDTQYF
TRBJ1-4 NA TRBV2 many TGTGCCAGCAGTGAACTTCGCAGGGGCGCGAGTGAAAAACTGTTTTTT CASSELRRGASEKLFF
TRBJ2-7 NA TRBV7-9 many TGTGCCAGCAGCCCCCGGAAAGGAGGGAACACCTCCTACGAGCAGTACTTC CASSPRKGGNTSYEQYF
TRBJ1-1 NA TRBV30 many TGTGCCTGGAGCTCTAGGGGGTCTAACACTGAAGCTTTCTTT CAWSSRGSNTEAFF
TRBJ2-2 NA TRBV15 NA TGTGCCACCAGCCGAAAACGGCAGGGGGGGACCGGGGAGCTGTTTTTT CATSRKRQGGTGELFF
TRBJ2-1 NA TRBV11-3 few TGTGCCAGCAGCTTAGGAGTATCAAAGGCGGATGAGCAGTTCTTC CASSLGVSKADEQFF
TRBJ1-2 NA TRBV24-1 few TGTGCCACCAGTGATTCCGGGACACCTCTCTATGGCTACACCTTC CATSDSGTPLYGYTF
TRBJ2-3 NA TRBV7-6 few TGTGCCAGCAGCCGAATCTCGGCGCCTAGCACAGATACGCAGTATTTT CASSRISAPSTDTQYF
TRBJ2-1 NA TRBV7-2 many TGTGCCAGCAGCTTAAATTCCAAGGAGCAGTTCTTC CASSLNSKEQFF
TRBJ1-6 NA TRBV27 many TGTGCCAGCAGGTGGGGCCTCCTAGATAATTCACCCCTCCACTTT CASRWGLLDNSPLHF
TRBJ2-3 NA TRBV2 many TGTGCCAGCAGTGAAGCGGGGGACCGCGCTACGCAGTATTTT CASSEAGDRATQYF
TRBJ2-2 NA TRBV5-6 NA TGTGCCAGCAGCGCCCCCACATTTCAGGGGGGGACCGGGGAGCTGTTTTTT CASSAPTFQGGTGELFF
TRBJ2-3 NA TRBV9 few TGTGCCAGCACCCCAGGGGGGGAGGTAGATACGCAGTATTTT CASTPGGEVDTQYF
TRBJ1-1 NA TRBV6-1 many TGTGCCAGCAACGAAGGTTCGTCAGCTGAAGCTTTCTTT CASNEGSSAEAFF
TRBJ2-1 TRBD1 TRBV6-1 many TGTGCCAGCAGATTGGACAGGGGGGCTTACAATGAGCAGTTCTTC CASRLDRGAYNEQFF
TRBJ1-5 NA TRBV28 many TGTGCCAGCAGCTCAACCCAGGGTGGGTGGGGCAATCAGCCCCAGCATTTT CASSSTQGGWGNQPQHF
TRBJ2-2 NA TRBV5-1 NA TGCGCCAGCAGCTTGGTCGAGGCAGGGGACACCGGGGAGCTGTTTTTT CASSLVEAGDTGELFF
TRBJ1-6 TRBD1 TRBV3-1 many TGTGCCAGCAGCCAAGTCGACAGGGTTGACTCACCCCTCCACTTT CASSQVDRVDSPLHF
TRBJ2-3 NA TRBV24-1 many TGTGCCACCAGTGACGCTGGCCTCGTCGCCGAATCAGATACGCAGTATTTT CATSDAGLVAESDTQYF
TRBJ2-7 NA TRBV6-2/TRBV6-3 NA TGTGCCAGCCGAACCTCCGCCGCGCTCCGACAGCTATACTCCTACGAGCAGTACTTC CASRTSAALRQLYSYEQYF
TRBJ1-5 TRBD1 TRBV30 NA TGTGCCTGGAGTGTAACCAGGGGGCGTAGCAATCAGCCCCAGCATTTT CAWSVTRGRSNQPQHF
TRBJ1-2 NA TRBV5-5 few TGTGCCAGCAGCTCCACCAATGTGGGACGGGACGCATATGGCTACACCTTC CASSSTNVGRDAYGYTF
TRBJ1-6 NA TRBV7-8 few TGTGCCAGCAGCTTATCCGGAGTAGGGCAGAAATCGTATAATTCACCCCTCCACTTT CASSLSGVGQKSYNSPLHF
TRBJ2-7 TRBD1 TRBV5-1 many TGCGCCAGCAGCAACTGGCCGGGACAGACCTCCTACGAGCAGTACTTC CASSNWPGQTSYEQYF
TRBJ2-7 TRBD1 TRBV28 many TGTGCCAGCAGCCCAGCCGGGACAGCGTACGAGCAGTACTTC CASSPAGTAYEQYF
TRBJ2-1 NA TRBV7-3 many TGTGCCAGCAGCTTATATCAGGAAAGCAATGAGCAGTTCTTC CASSLYQESNEQFF
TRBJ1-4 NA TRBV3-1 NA TGTGCCAGCAGCCATTCAGGGATATCGGGCGAAAAACTGTTTTTT CASSHSGISGEKLFF
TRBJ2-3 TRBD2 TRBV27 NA TGTGCCAGCAGTTTATATCGGAGCGGGGGTATCGATACGCAGTATTTT CASSLYRSGGIDTQYF
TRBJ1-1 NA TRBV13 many TGTGCCAGCAGCTTAGGGTCATATGCGAACACTGAAGCTTTCTTT CASSLGSYANTEAFF
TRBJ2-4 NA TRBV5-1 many TGCGCCAGCAGCCTCGCCCTGGGGATTGACATTCAGTACTTC CASSLALGIDIQYF
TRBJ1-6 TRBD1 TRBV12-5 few TGTGCTAGTGGGCCGACAGGGGGCATGGCACCCCTCCACTTT CASGPTGGMAPLHF
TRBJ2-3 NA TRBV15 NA TGTGCCACCAGCAGAGATCCGGCAGATACGCAGTATTTT CATSRDPADTQYF
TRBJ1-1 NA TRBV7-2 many TGTGCCAGCAGCCAAACGGTAAGAAGAGGCACTGAAGCTTTCTTT CASSQTVRRGTEAFF
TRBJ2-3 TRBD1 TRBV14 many TGTGCCAGCAGCCAAGAGGCAGGGGGCTATTTTTCGGATACGCAGTATTTT CASSQEAGGYFSDTQYF
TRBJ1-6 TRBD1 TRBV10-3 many TGTGCCATCAGTGCCCTACTAACAGGGGCGAATAATTCACCCCTCCACTTT CAISALLTGANNSPLHF
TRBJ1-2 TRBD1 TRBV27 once TGTGCCAGCAGTTCCCCGGACAGGGGTGATGGCTACACCTTC CASSSPDRGDGYTF
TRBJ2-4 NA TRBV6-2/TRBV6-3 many TGTGCCAGCAGCGAGATTGGACGGGGAACAAACATTCAGTACTTC CASSEIGRGTNIQYF
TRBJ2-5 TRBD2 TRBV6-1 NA TGTGCCAGCAGTGTCTTTACTAGCGGGGGGCGCAAAGAGACCCAGTACTTC CASSVFTSGGRKETQYF
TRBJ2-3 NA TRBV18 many TGTGCCAGCTCAAACCTGGGCGGGGGCCTCACAGATACGCAGTATTTT CASSNLGGGLTDTQYF
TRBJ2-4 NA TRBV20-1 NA TGCAGTGCTAGAGATCCCCTGACTGGCGGCAACAAAAACATTCAGTACTTC CSARDPLTGGNKNIQYF
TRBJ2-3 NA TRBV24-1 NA TGTGCCACCAGTAATTTGTCGTCTGAGCGGGCTAGCGGCACAGATACGCAGTATTTT CATSNLSSERASGTDTQYF
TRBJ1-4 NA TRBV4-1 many TGCGCCAGCAGCCAAGTCCCAGGCACCGCCCATAATGAAAAACTGTTTTTT CASSQVPGTAHNEKLFF
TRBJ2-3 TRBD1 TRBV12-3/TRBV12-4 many TGTGCCAGCAGTTTTGGGACAGGGGGCACGGCAGATACGCAGTATTTT CASSFGTGGTADTQYF
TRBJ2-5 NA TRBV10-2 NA TGCGCCAGCGGGGGGGCAGCTTCCCAAGAGACCCAGTACTTC CASGGAASQETQYF
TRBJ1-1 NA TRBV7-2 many TGTGCCAGCAGCCTCGGACATTCGAACACTGAAGCTTTCTTT CASSLGHSNTEAFF
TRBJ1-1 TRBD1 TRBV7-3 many TGTGCCAGCACGGAGGGACAGTTGAACACTGAAGCTTTCTTT CASTEGQLNTEAFF
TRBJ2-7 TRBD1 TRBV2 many TGTGCCAGCATGGTGATAAACTTCGGGACAGTCCGTCCGAGGGAGCAGTACTTC CASMVINFGTVRPREQYF
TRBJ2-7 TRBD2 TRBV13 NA TGTGCCAGCAGCACACGGGGGGGCGGCGCCTACGAGCAGTACTTC CASSTRGGGAYEQYF
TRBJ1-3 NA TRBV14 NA TGTGCCAGCAGCCACCGGCAGGGCGCTGGAAACACCATATATTTT CASSHRQGAGNTIYF